Described below is a single T cell receptor (beta chain) sequence and its context. This record comes from a study of blood T cell repertoires in COVID-19. Sequencing was performed with immunoSEQ multiplex PCR; in TCRdb, only in-frame clones are kept and a portion is missing. The repertoire holds a few hundred thousand clones, with 75% to 85% as singletons. This CDR3 comprises 14 residues. Germline assignment: CDR1 DFQATT and CDR2 SNEGSKA (reference sequence). Trimming removed 3 bases at V and 1 base at J, with 9 bases between. The receptor was isolated from a human donor in a cohort sampled during active COVID-19. The sequencing sample was made of peripheral blood. This chain uses TRBV20-1 with TRBJ2-2; D is perhaps TRBD1 (6 bases). CDR3 loop: CSASARGNTGELFF. CDR3 DNA: TGCAGTGCTAGTGCCAGGGGGAACACCGGGGAGCTGTTTTTT.